This T cell receptor (beta chain) appears in the sequencing data of a study of blood T cell repertoires in COVID-19. Whole-study context: From T cells, B-cell-depleted T cells, or PBMCs came the material, which was cDNA or gDNA.

All enrollees were roughly 18 to 89 years old and from roughly 26 US areas. Clinical history reported by participants formed the basis on which cohorts were assigned. In regard to this clone: A read error may account for a junction end that differs from germline.

The repertoire was sequenced with immunoSEQ multiplex PCR; TCRdb's copy has only in-frame clones and lacks some. Altogether approximately 160,000 clones are present, around 83% being singletons, with the ten largest covering 3.5% to 4%. Germline assignment: CDR1 SGHVS and CDR2 FQNEAQ. The CDR3 covers 13 residues. What was sequenced was PBMCs or T cells enriched from blood (not recorded which). This chain connects TRBV7-8 to TRBJ2-7; TRBD2 is a possible D gene (6 bases). This TCR came from a woman in her forties or fifties in a cohort exposed to, infected with or recovered from COVID-19 (not recorded which). DNA for the CDR3: TGTGCCAGCAGCCCACTTATGGACTACCCGGGGAGCTTC. Protein: CASSPLMDYPGSF.